The 15 T cell receptor beta chains below come from one sample, sequenced in a study of CD8+ T cells in alopecia areata. Sequencing used cDNA as its template, made by extracting RNA and reverse transcribing it. Data came from immunoSEQ multiplex PCR; TCRdb stores just in-frame clones and leaves some out. The repertoire holds tens of thousands of clones, with less than 70% as singletons. Treatment in this sample: oral pan-JAK inhibitor, 5-10 mg twice daily. The source was CD8+ T cells sorted from blood, collected at week 4, from a patient treated with tofacitinib. The receptors derive from a human donor with alopecia areata.

In this sample, this clone turned up a few times. This chain connects TRBV2 to TRBJ2-3; 9 bases are a match to TRBD2. With 11 bases clipped from V and 2 bases from J, the junction kept 11 bases outside the gene matches. The CDR3 runs to 15 residues. The germline CDR1 and CDR2 sequences are SNHLY and FYNNEI. The CDR3 spells CAARSGGPSTDTQYF. The CDR3 region has the DNA TGTGCCGCCCGGAGCGGGGGGCCGTCCACAGATACGCAGTATTTT. The whole variable domain, remainder taken from reference TRBV2 and TRBJ2-3, is EPEVTQTPSHQVTQMGQEVILRCVPISNHLYFYWYRQILGQKVEFLVSFYNNEISEKSEIFDDQFSVERPDGSNFTLKIRSTKLEDSAMYFCAARSGGPSTDTQYFGPGTRLTVL.

This rearrangement joins TRBV29-1 to TRBJ2-1; 7 nucleotides line up with TRBD2. CDR3 length: 12 residues. Germline CDR1 reads SQVTM; CDR2 reads ANQGSEA. The V gene end was trimmed by 7 bases and the J gene end by 5 bases; junction bases not matched to a gene: 5. CDR3 loop: CSGAGSDNEQFF. CDR3 coding DNA: TGCAGCGGAGCGGGGAGTGACAATGAGCAGTTCTTC.

This chain links TRBV27 with TRBJ1-1; no reliable D call. Germline lookup yields CDR1 MNHEY and CDR2 SMNVEV (reference sequence). The CDR3 is made up of 14 amino acids. V dropped 5 bases and J dropped 0 bases, with 10 bases sitting between them. This CDR3 reads CASSQPYLNTEAFF. In DNA, the CDR3 is TGTGCCAGCAGTCAACCATACCTGAACACTGAAGCTTTCTTT.

Regarding this clone: At one of its ends the junction is not consistent with the germline gene, which may arise from a read error. The CDR3 reads CSDPTGSF. The CDR3 nucleotides are TGCAGCGACCCGACCGGATCCTTC. The J gene is TRBJ1-2, the V gene TRBV29-1; D unresolved. CDR3 length equals 8 residues. Germline V CDR1 and CDR2: SQVTM, ANQGSEA.

The chain links TRBV30 to TRBJ2-3, with 8 bases that match TRBD2. CDR1 and CDR2 (germline): GTSNPN, SVGIG (reference sequence). The CDR3 extends over 13 amino acids. The J segment lost 4 bases and the V segment lost 3 bases, leaving 3 bases of the junction unmatched. CDR3 bases: TGTGCCTGGAGCGGGGGGGCCGCAGATACGCAGTATTTT. Residues: CAWSGGAADTQYF.

V is TRBV30 and J is TRBJ2-1; D is unclear. The V and J ends lost 2 bases and 8 bases respectively, with 10 bases between them. Germline V gene sequence: CDR1 GTSNPN, CDR2 SVGIG (reference sequence). This CDR3 contains 12 residues. The CDR3 spells CAWSPSGHEQFF. CDR3 DNA: TGTGCCTGGAGTCCTAGTGGGCATGAGCAGTTCTTC.

The chain links TRBV29-1 to TRBJ2-5; 11 bases agree with TRBD1. V gave up 8 bases and J gave up 5 bases; unmatched junction bases: 7. Germline V gene data show CDR1 as SQVTM and CDR2 as ANQGSEA. The CDR3 length is 13 residues. The CDR3 region has the DNA TGCAGCTCCAAGGACAGGGGGCACGAGACCCAGTACTTC. Its protein is CSSKDRGHETQYF.

The V gene is TRBV29-1, the J gene TRBJ2-1; 7 bases align to TRBD2. Germline V lookup: CDR1 SQVTM, CDR2 ANQGSEA. V shed 3 bases and J 5 bases; nucleotides not matched to a gene: 4. The CDR3 covers 13 residues. The CDR3 DNA is TGCAGCGTTGAGAAGGGAGGGAACAATGAGCAGTTCTTC. This translates into CSVEKGGNNEQFF.

This clone was recorded a few times. CDR3 sequence: CANHRKNTDTQYF. The DNA for the CDR3 is TGCGCCAACCACAGGAAAAACACAGATACGCAGTATTTT. The genes are TRBV23-1 and TRBJ2-3; TRBD1 might be the D (5 bases). TRBV23-1 is an ORF, and what it does is uncertain. The germline V and J ends were trimmed by 10 bases and 2 bases, with 13 bases remaining between them. This CDR3 spans 13 amino acids.

This clone was counted between two and nine times. The chain employs TRBV29-1 and TRBJ2-1, with TRBD2 as a possible D gene (6 bases). Trimming removed 4 bases from V and 6 bases from J, with 13 bases in between. This CDR3 has 13 amino acids. Looked up from germline, CDR1 is SQVTM and CDR2 is ANQGSEA. CDR3 nucleotides: TGCAGCGTTGTGATCGGAGGGTCCAATGAGCAGTTCTTC. As protein: CSVVIGGSNEQFF.

The chain has TRBV9 and TRBJ2-7, with D perhaps matching TRBD2 (6 bases). The CDR3 sequence is 14 residues long. The V gene's germline CDR1 is SGDLS and CDR2 YYNGEE. The V gene lost 4 bases and the J gene lost 5 bases, with 16 bases spanning the gap. CDR3: CASSLGGLGHEQYF. The CDR3 region has the DNA TGTGCCAGCAGCCTTGGGGGACTGGGACACGAGCAGTACTTC.

This rearrangement joins TRBV5-1 to TRBJ2-7; TRBD1 agrees at 8 bases. J gave up 3 bases and V 5 bases, and 7 bases lay outside the gene matches. The CDR3 loop spans 14 amino acids. Germline CDR1 SGHRS, CDR2 YFSETQ. The CDR3 DNA reads TGCGCCAGCAGGCCCGGGACAGGACTCTACGAGCAGTACTTC. Protein product: CASRPGTGLYEQYF.

In its sample, this clone was seen a few times. A far larger clone differs by one base, so this is likely a read error. Other DNA variants within this sample encode the same CDR3. The chain recombines TRBV7-3 with TRBJ2-1; no clear D. Trimming took 5 bases from V and 8 from J, leaving 19 bases between them. The CDR3 spans 15 residues. Germline V gives CDR1 SGHTA, CDR2 FQGTGA. In DNA form, the CDR3 reads TGTGCCAGCAGCCAAGATGACCGCGGAAGCGATGAGCAGTTCTTC. It encodes CASSQDDRGSDEQFF.

The chain recombines TRBV29-1 with TRBJ2-2; 8 nucleotides line up with TRBD2. V lost 0 bases and J lost 0; bases outside the gene matches: 9. Per the germline V gene, CDR1 is SQVTM and CDR2 is ANQGSEA. The CDR3 totals 18 residues. This chain's CDR3 is CSVEESTSVTTNTGELFF. CDR3 bases: TGCAGCGTTGAAGAATCGACTAGCGTTACGACGAACACCGGGGAGCTGTTTTTT.

This rearrangement joins TRBV6-6 to TRBJ1-5, with no clear D. V lost 8 bases, J lost 1 base, and 9 bases lay in between. This CDR3 has 13 amino acids. Per the germline V gene, CDR1 is MNHNY and CDR2 is SVGAGI (reference sequence). CDR3 loop: CASVGQSNQPQHF. As DNA, the CDR3 is TGTGCCAGCGTTGGGCAGAGCAATCAGCCCCAGCATTTT.